The following is a TCR beta chain sequence with its context. Its antigen is unknown. It was with 60 Vbeta and 13 Jbeta primers that the PCR ran. Clones were sequenced by immunoSEQ multiplex PCR, and TCRdb holds only the in-frame ones, with some missing. Among approximately 110,000 clones listed, around 63% were seen once. The sample is drawn from a study of cytomegalovirus exposure and HLA in healthy donors. The study, taken as a whole, reports: As a later analysis showed, a missense DCLRE1C variant was linked to trimming of TCR beta V- and J-genes. Investigators reported some 150 TCR beta chains as tied to cytomegalovirus. Presence/absence analyses assumed roughly uniform sequencing depth across donors. In a later analysis, compared with equally common non-associated chains, HLA-associated beta chains were more expanded.

Germline values: CDR1 KGHSH, CDR2 LQKENI. CDR3 length: 13 amino acids. Trimming took 2 bases from V and 8 from J, leaving 9 bases between them. This TCR derives from a man aged 25 to 45 in good health and CMV-seronegative. This chain links TRBV18 with TRBJ1-4, with D possibly being TRBD1 (5 bases). The sequencing sample was made of PBMCs. This CDR3 is CASSPGRGEKLFF. The CDR3, as DNA: TGTGCCAGCTCACCAGGGAGGGGCGAAAAACTGTTTTTT.